These 30 T cell receptor beta chains came from one sample sequenced in a study of cytomegalovirus exposure and HLA in healthy donors. Here immunoSEQ multiplex PCR was the method, and the copy in TCRdb shows in-frame clones only, minus some. The sample includes about 110,000 clones, around 95% of them seen just once. Sequenced material: PBMCs. Source of these receptors: a woman aged 18-29 years in good health and CMV-seronegative.

V usage is TRBV27 and J usage is TRBJ2-3; 8 bases line up with TRBD2. V trimming: 5 bases; J trimming: 3 bases; junction bases outside the gene matches: 1. CDR1 is MNHEY, CDR2 SMNVEV, per germline (reference sequence). CDR3 length: 13 amino acids. For the CDR3, the DNA is TGTGCCAGCAGTAGCGGGGGTACAGATACGCAGTATTTT. Its translation: CASSSGGTDTQYF.

The V and J genes are TRBV30 and TRBJ2-7; 8 nucleotides agree with TRBD2. Unmatched junction bases numbered 13, after V lost 5 bases and J lost 4 bases. CDR3 size: 15 residues. The germline gives CDR1 GTSNPN, CDR2 SVGIG (reference sequence). DNA for the CDR3: TGTGCCTGGGTGGCCACCGGGACTAGTCGGTACGAGCAGTACTTC. It translates to CAWVATGTSRYEQYF.

The genes are TRBV19 and TRBJ1-5; tentatively, D is TRBD1 (6 bases). This CDR3 spans 15 amino acids. Germline V lookup: CDR1 LNHDA, CDR2 SQIVND (reference sequence). The V gene lost 5 bases and the J gene lost 4 bases, with 15 bases spanning the gap. In DNA form, the CDR3 reads TGTGCCAGTAGTGTTCGACAGGATTTAAATCAGCCCCAGCATTTT. Its protein is CASSVRQDLNQPQHF. Drawing the rest from reference TRBV19 and TRBJ1-5, the complete variable domain is DGGITQSPKYLFRKEGQNVTLSCEQNLNHDAMYWYRQDPGQGLRLIYYSQIVNDFQKGDIAEGYSVSREKKESFPLTVTSAQKNPTAFYLCASSVRQDLNQPQHFGDGTRLSIL.

A single count supports this clone. V and J are TRBV18 and TRBJ2-2; no clear D. The CDR3 contains 16 residues. V lost 0 bases and J lost 6, with 14 bases in between. CDR1 is KGHSH and CDR2 is LQKENI in the germline V gene. CDR3: CASSPPNRIDAGELFF. CDR3 DNA sequence: TGTGCCAGCTCACCACCGAACAGAATTGACGCCGGGGAGCTGTTTTTT.

This chain connects TRBV5-4 to TRBJ1-2; the D gene is possibly TRBD1 (5 bases). Deletions cut 0 bases from V and 6 bases from J, with 12 bases between. Germline V gene data show CDR1 as SGHNT and CDR2 as YYREEE (reference sequence). The CDR3 contains 14 residues. The CDR3 spells CASSLAPGGNGYTF. In DNA form, the CDR3 reads TGTGCCAGCAGCTTGGCCCCGGGGGGAAATGGCTACACCTTC.

V gene TRBV16 combines with J gene TRBJ1-2; D remains ambiguous. V was clipped by 0 bases and J by 7 bases, with 12 bases between them. In germline, CDR1 is KGHSY, CDR2 FQNENV. The CDR3 has 14 amino acids. The CDR3 region has the DNA TGTGCCAGCAGCCAATCTGCGGAGGGTTCTGGCTACACCTTC. Amino acid sequence: CASSQSAEGSGYTF.

The chain recombines TRBV29-1 with TRBJ1-1; D gene uncertain. The germline V and J ends were trimmed by 7 bases and 4 bases, with 10 bases remaining between them. The germline V gene has CDR1 SQVTM and CDR2 ANQGSEA. CDR3 length equals 11 residues. Here the CDR3 DNA reads TGCAGCGCCAAACTTACCACTGAAGCTTTCTTT. Translating it yields CSAKLTTEAFF.

This clone was observed a handful of times. CDR3 in DNA: TGTGCCAGCAGTTACTCGACTAGCGGGGGGAGTGAGACCCAGTACTTC. Translating gives CASSYSTSGGSETQYF. V gene TRBV6-5 combines with J gene TRBJ2-5; TRBD2 aligns across 13 bases. This CDR3 spans 16 amino acids. CDR1 and CDR2 (germline): MNHEY, SVGAGI. The ends lost 0 bases at V and 5 bases at J; junction bases unmatched: 3.

This chain links TRBV10-2 with TRBJ1-2; the D gene is possibly TRBD1 (6 bases). The CDR3 runs to 15 residues. V was cut by 7 bases and J by 4 bases, with 19 bases left in between. Germline CDR1 and CDR2: WSHSY and SAAADI. CDR3 in DNA: TGCGCCAGCACCTCCGCTGGACAGCCAACCTATGGCTACACCTTC. Protein sequence: CASTSAGQPTYGYTF.

The V gene is TRBV13, the J gene TRBJ2-5; perhaps TRBD2 as D (6 bases). V was cut by 4 bases and J by 1 base, with 7 bases left in between. This CDR3 has 13 residues. CDR1 and CDR2 (germline): PRHDT, FYEKMQ (reference sequence). CDR3 in DNA: TGTGCCAGCAGCTCCGGGAGCCAAGAGACCCAGTACTTC. Amino acid sequence: CASSSGSQETQYF.

V gene TRBV27 combines with J gene TRBJ2-7; the D gene is possibly TRBD1 (6 bases). The CDR3 length is 16 residues. Trimming stripped 8 bases from V and 1 base from J, with 21 bases between. CDR1 and CDR2 (germline): MNHEY, SMNVEV (reference sequence). This CDR3 is CASRITTGQPSYEQYF. The CDR3, as DNA: TGTGCCAGCCGTATAACGACAGGACAACCTTCCTACGAGCAGTACTTC.

This clone was detected only once. The gene calls are TRBV18 and TRBJ2-1; no clear D. CDR3 length: 14 amino acids. Germline V gene lookup returns CDR1 KGHSH and CDR2 LQKENI. Between the trimmed V and J ends, which lost 6 bases and 2 bases, there was a span of 11 bases. Written as DNA, the CDR3 is TGTGCCAGCTCCGGTTCCGTGACCTACAATGAGCAGTTCTTC. Encoded protein: CASSGSVTYNEQFF.

This chain joins TRBV11-2 and TRBJ2-3; TRBD1 is a possible D gene (5 bases). CDR1 SGHAT and CDR2 FQNNGV come from the germline V gene. The length of the CDR3 is 16 residues. V lost 5 bases to trimming and J lost 2 bases, with 17 bases between them. This chain's CDR3 is CASSSPDTLFTDTQYF. The DNA for the CDR3 is TGTGCCAGCAGCAGTCCGGACACCCTCTTCACAGATACGCAGTATTTT. The whole variable domain, remainder taken from reference TRBV11-2 and TRBJ2-3, is EAGVAQSPRYKIIEKRQSVAFWCNPISGHATLYWYQQILGQGPKLLIQFQNNGVVDDSQLPKDRFSAERLKGVDSTLKIQPAKLEDSAVYLCASSSPDTLFTDTQYFGPGTRLTVL.

V and J are TRBV7-2 and TRBJ1-2; TRBD1 might be the D (6 bases). Germline V gene lookup returns CDR1 SGHTA and CDR2 FQGNSA. This CDR3 comprises 13 residues. The ends were cut back, 5 bases at V and 3 bases at J, with 10 bases in the middle. In DNA, the CDR3 is TGTGCCAGCAGCACCCGGACAGACTATGGCTACACCTTC. Translated, it gives CASSTRTDYGYTF.

The chain employs TRBV7-2 and TRBJ2-1; the match to TRBD1 covers 7 bases. Germline CDR1 reads SGHTA; CDR2 reads FQGNSA. The CDR3 length is 15 residues. With 1 base clipped from V and 4 bases from J, the junction kept 4 bases outside the gene matches. The CDR3 sequence: CASSLVGGAYNEQFF. CDR3 DNA sequence: TGTGCCAGCAGCTTAGTAGGGGGCGCGTACAATGAGCAGTTCTTC. Full variable domain (remainder filled in from reference TRBV7-2 and TRBJ2-1): GAGVSQSPSNKVTEKGKDVELRCDPISGHTALYWYRQSLGQGLEFLIYFQGNSAPDKSGLPSDRFSAERTGGSVSTLTIQRTQQEDSAVYLCASSLVGGAYNEQFFGPGTRLTVL.

The chain couples TRBV19 to TRBJ1-6, with TRBD1 identical over 8 bases. The V gene's germline CDR1 is LNHDA and CDR2 SQIVND (reference sequence). This CDR3 is 15 amino acids long. The ends lost 5 bases at V and 6 bases at J; junction bases unmatched: 6. CDR3 DNA sequence: TGTGCCAGTAGTGACGGACAGGGTGGTAATTCACCCCTCCACTTT. This translates into CASSDGQGGNSPLHF.

This rearrangement joins TRBV28 to TRBJ1-2; D is unresolved. V was pared by 2 bases and J by 4 bases, with 8 bases between. The V gene's germline CDR1 is MDHEN and CDR2 SYDVKM. The CDR3 sequence is 13 residues long. CDR3 region: CASSLRGIYGYTF. For the CDR3, the DNA is TGTGCCAGCAGTTTACGAGGAATCTATGGCTACACCTTC.

The V and J genes are TRBV7-2 and TRBJ2-5, with TRBD2 matching 11 bases. J lost 1 base, V lost 1 base, and 5 bases had no gene match. The CDR3 has 17 residues. Looked up from germline, CDR1 is SGHTA and CDR2 is FQGNSA. CDR3 bases: TGTGCCAGCAGCTTAGTAGGTAGCGGGGGGGCCCAAGAGACCCAGTACTTC. Translation gives CASSLVGSGGAQETQYF. Filled out from reference TRBV7-2 and TRBJ2-5, the complete variable domain reads GAGVSQSPSNKVTEKGKDVELRCDPISGHTALYWYRQSLGQGLEFLIYFQGNSAPDKSGLPSDRFSAERTGGSVSTLTIQRTQQEDSAVYLCASSLVGSGGAQETQYFGPGTRLLVL.

The CDR3 loop reads CASSFPSVWAGELFF. CDR3 in DNA: TGTGCCAGCAGTTTTCCAAGCGTGTGGGCCGGGGAGCTGTTTTTT. The chain combines TRBV28 with TRBJ2-2; D unresolved. The CDR3 sequence is 15 residues long. The V gene lost 3 bases and the J gene lost 6 bases, with 14 bases spanning the gap. Germline V lookup: CDR1 MDHEN, CDR2 SYDVKM.

The chain is built from TRBV18 and TRBJ2-3, with 14 bases aligning to TRBD2. The germline V gene encodes CDR1 KGHSH and CDR2 LQKENI. This CDR3 contains 16 residues. V gave up 2 bases and J gave up 3 bases; unmatched junction bases: 1. Written as DNA, the CDR3 is TGTGCCAGCTCACCAGGGACTAGCGGGGGAACAGATACGCAGTATTTT. It is translated as CASSPGTSGGTDTQYF. Based on the CDR3 plus reference TRBV18 and TRBJ2-3, the full variable domain is NAGVMQNPRHLVRRRGQEARLRCSPMKGHSHVYWYRQLPEEGLKFMVYLQKENIIDESGMPKERFSAEFPKEGPSILRIQQVVRGDSAAYFCASSPGTSGGTDTQYFGPGTRLTVL.

The genes are TRBV7-3 and TRBJ2-3; TRBD2 agrees at 10 bases. The ends lost 7 bases at V and 1 base at J; junction bases unmatched: 5. CDR1 SGHTA and CDR2 FQGTGA come from the germline V gene. The CDR3 extends over 15 amino acids. This CDR3 is CASNDGTSGTDTQYF. For the CDR3, the DNA is TGTGCCAGCAACGACGGGACTAGCGGCACAGATACGCAGTATTTT.

The CDR3 coding sequence is TGTGCCAGCAGCCCCGGACAGGGGTCGTCCAACGTCCTGACTTTC. Translated, it gives CASSPGQGSSNVLTF. The chain is built from TRBV7-9 and TRBJ2-6; 9 positions agree with TRBD1. The CDR3 totals 15 residues. Germline V gene data show CDR1 as SEHNR and CDR2 as FQNEAQ (reference sequence). With V trimmed by 5 bases and J by 8 bases, 7 bases remained unmatched.

The chain employs TRBV6-5 and TRBJ1-4, with D possibly matching TRBD1 (5 bases). V gave up 3 bases and J gave up 1 base, with 9 bases separating them. Germline CDR1 is MNHEY and CDR2 is SVGAGI. CDR3 length: 15 residues. The CDR3 DNA sequence: TGTGCCAGCAGTTATGGGGCAGAAACTAATGAAAAACTGTTTTTT. Its translation: CASSYGAETNEKLFF.

This sequence joins TRBV7-9 and TRBJ1-5; D possibly corresponds to TRBD1 (5 bases). The CDR3 sequence is 15 residues long. Looked up from germline, CDR1 is SEHNR and CDR2 is FQNEAQ (reference sequence). Between the trimmed V and J ends, which lost 0 bases and 3 bases, there was a span of 9 bases. The CDR3 loop reads CASSLAGRDNQPQHF. As DNA, the CDR3 is TGTGCCAGCAGCTTAGCGGGCAGGGACAATCAGCCCCAGCATTTT.

CDR3 sequence (DNA): TGTGCCAGCAGTCCCCGACAGGGGGCGTCTGGGTGGGAGACCCAGTACTTC. This codes for CASSPRQGASGWETQYF. The chain links TRBV27 to TRBJ2-5, with 10 bases matching TRBD1. CDR3 length: 17 amino acids. The V gene's germline CDR1 is MNHEY and CDR2 SMNVEV (reference sequence). V lost 5 bases to trimming and J lost 5 bases; unmatched junction nucleotides: 14.

The chain has TRBV5-1 and TRBJ1-2, with a weak D call TRBD1 (5 bases). Germline loops: CDR1 SGHRS, CDR2 YFSETQ. This CDR3 has 14 amino acids. Between the trimmed V and J ends, which lost 0 bases and 5 bases, there was a span of 11 bases. CDR3 residues: CASSLAGGGYGYTF. As DNA, the CDR3 is TGCGCCAGCAGCTTGGCCGGGGGAGGGTATGGCTACACCTTC.

The chain recombines TRBV2 with TRBJ1-1; TRBD1 matches at 7 bases. The CDR3 length is 15 residues. Germline CDR1 SNHLY, CDR2 FYNNEI. The J segment lost 4 bases and the V segment lost 0 bases, leaving 5 bases of the junction unmatched. In nucleotides, the CDR3 is TGTGCCAGCAGTGAAGCGACAGGGTACGCCACTGAAGCTTTCTTT. Translation gives CASSEATGYATEAFF.

The chain combines TRBV28 with TRBJ2-1; D gene ambiguous. The ends were cut back, 5 bases at V and 4 bases at J, with 3 bases in the middle. The CDR3 sequence is 11 residues long. CDR1 and CDR2 (germline): MDHEN, SYDVKM. The CDR3 DNA is TGTGCCAGCAGTCTTTACAATGAGCAGTTCTTC. It is translated as CASSLYNEQFF.

The chain links TRBV6-4 to TRBJ1-5; D is unclear. The V gene lost 0 bases and the J gene lost 4 bases, with 16 bases spanning the gap. This CDR3 spans 17 amino acids. In germline, CDR1 is MRHNA, CDR2 SNTAGT. The CDR3 sequence is CASSDSGERPSNQPQHF. CDR3 sequence (DNA): TGTGCCAGCAGTGACTCTGGAGAGAGGCCCTCTAATCAGCCCCAGCATTTT.

The J gene is TRBJ2-7, the V gene TRBV19; D possibly corresponds to TRBD2 (5 bases). Germline V gene lookup returns CDR1 LNHDA and CDR2 SQIVND (reference sequence). The CDR3 is 15 residues long. V lost 7 bases to trimming and J lost 0 bases, with 16 bases between them. The CDR3 DNA reads TGTGCCAGTACCGTCTCTTACCGGGGCTCCTACGAGCAGTACTTC. This codes for CASTVSYRGSYEQYF.